The clone carrying this T cell receptor (beta chain) appeared many times. The antigen is undetermined. V lost 5 bases to trimming and J lost 5 bases; unmatched junction nucleotides: 5. The CDR3 has 15 amino acids. Per the germline V gene, CDR1 is SGHAT and CDR2 is FQNNGV. The library was built from roughly 400 ng RNA with molecular barcoded adaptors for alpha/delta and beta/gamma chains. MiXCR was run by TCRdb on the reads, yielding one entry per CDR3 protein. Here the sample spans about 86,000 distinct CDR3 sequences, about 12% being singletons. The data originate from a study of read filtering for tumor transcriptome and immune sequencing. Overall study: R-ISS stage counts were roughly eight for I, roughly 15 for II, 6 or 7 for III. Transcriptome libraries were built from DNase-treated RNA.

Study-wide results and caveats: The sorted CD138-negative fraction was a mixed bone marrow immune population, not purified T cells.

This receptor was identified in a donor at least 40 years old with multiple myeloma. This chain joins TRBV11-2 and TRBJ2-1, with TRBD2 matching over 11 bases. Material for sequencing was a population of CD138-negative cells sorted from bone marrow. The DNA of the CDR3 is TGTGCCAGCAGCATACTAGCGGGAGTCCACAATGAGCAGTTCTTC. Protein product: CASSILAGVHNEQFF.